The clone carrying this T cell receptor (beta chain) was detected a few times. What it binds is not known. The source of the sample is a study of blood T cells in healthy people across ages. Findings and caveats of the study: Fewer expanded clones and more diversity marked long-lived versus aged donors. Age brought a roughly linear fall in TCR beta diversity measured per million T cells.

Next came a second PCR, run for about 7 to 12 cycles, which used a sample-barcoded 5' primer along with a J-beta primer mix. TCRdb fed the 5' RACE reads into MiXCR, producing one record per CDR3 protein. Here the sample spans 450,000 to 600,000 distinct CDR3 sequences, about 25% being singletons. CDR3 length equals 13 residues. V gave up 3 bases and J gave up 6 bases, with 12 bases separating them. The germline gives CDR1 SEHNR, CDR2 FQNEAQ (reference sequence). These same records also appear under a second study, on T cells of mothers and their children. That investigation notes: Both sample barcodes and 2-4 random nucleotides came from the M1S primer of the second PCR. The TCR beta CDR3 read count exceeded 10 million for each mother and was about 3 million for each child.

The source material was blood. V and J are TRBV7-9 and TRBJ2-7; D is possibly TRBD2 (6 bases). The TCR sequence derives from a boy aged 2 to 10 in good health. This CDR3 reads CASSLTGEAEQYF. As DNA, the CDR3 is TGTGCCAGCAGCTTGACGGGGGAAGCCGAGCAGTACTTC.